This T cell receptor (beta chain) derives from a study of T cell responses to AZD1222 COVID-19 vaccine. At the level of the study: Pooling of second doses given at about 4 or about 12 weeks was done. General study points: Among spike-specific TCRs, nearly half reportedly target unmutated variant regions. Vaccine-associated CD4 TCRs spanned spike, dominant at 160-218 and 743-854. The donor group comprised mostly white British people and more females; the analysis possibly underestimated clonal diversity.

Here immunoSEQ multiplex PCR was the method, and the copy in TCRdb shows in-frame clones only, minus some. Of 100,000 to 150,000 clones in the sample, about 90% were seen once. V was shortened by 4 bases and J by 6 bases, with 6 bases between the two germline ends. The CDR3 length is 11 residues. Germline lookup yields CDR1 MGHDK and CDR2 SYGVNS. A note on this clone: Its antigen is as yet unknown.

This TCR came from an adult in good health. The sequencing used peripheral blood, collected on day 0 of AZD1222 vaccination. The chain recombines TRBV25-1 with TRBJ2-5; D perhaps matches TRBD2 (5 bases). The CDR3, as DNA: TGTGCCAGCAGTGGAGGGAAGACCCAGTACTTC. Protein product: CASSGGKTQYF.